This is a list of T cell receptor beta chains from one sample in a study of regulatory T cells in long-lasting Graves disease. TCRdb processed the multiplex PCR reads anew with MiXCR; each CDR3 protein has one entry. Seen here are approximately 470,000 distinct CDR3 sequences, around 20% observed once, and the top ten hold roughly 8%. The sequences come from peripheral blood mononuclear cells (PBMCs), collected when the disease was refractory, from a patient treated with antithyroid drugs. These receptors all stem from a female donor with Graves disease. Both conserved end residues are part of each CDR3. The D gene is left open where the match is weak. Expanded clones get a size class; other rows say once, few or many, or leave the size out.

J,size,D,V,CDR3,DNA
TRBJ2-7,many,-,TRBV6-1,CASSEAADGDGQYF,TGTGCCAGCAGTGAAGCGGCGGACGGGGATGGGCAGTACTTC
TRBJ2-7,many,TRBD1,TRBV7-9,CASSNYRGTKTYEQYF,TGTGCCAGCAGCAACTACAGGGGGACCAAAACCTACGAGCAGTACTTC
TRBJ2-7,many,-,TRBV11-1,CASSGRGASGLLEQYF,TGTGCCAGCAGCGGGCGAGGGGCCTCCGGTCTTCTCGAGCAGTACTTC
TRBJ2-7,-,-,TRBV4-1,CASSQQTAYEQYF,TGCGCCAGCAGCCAACAGACAGCCTACGAGCAGTACTTC
TRBJ2-7,many,TRBD2,TRBV2,CASSPTSVISYEQYF,TGTGCCAGCAGCCCGACTAGCGTAATCTCCTACGAGCAGTACTTC
TRBJ2-7,-,TRBD2,TRBV20-1,CSAKGTSGYEQYF,TGCAGTGCTAAGGGGACTAGCGGTTACGAGCAGTACTTC
TRBJ2-2,many,TRBD1,TRBV6-1,CASSEWGLAGGNTGELFF,TGTGCCAGCAGTGAATGGGGATTGGCAGGGGGCAACACCGGGGAGCTGTTTTTT
TRBJ2-2,many,-,TRBV5-1,CASSLGGLIGELFF,TGCGCCAGCAGCTTGGGGGGGCTGATCGGGGAGCTGTTTTTT
TRBJ2-1,-,-,TRBV28,CASSKSYNEQFF,TGTGCCAGCAGCAAATCCTACAATGAGCAGTTCTTC
TRBJ2-7,many,-,TRBV2,CASSYGYLYEQYF,TGTGCCAGCAGTTACGGCTACCTCTACGAGCAGTACTTC
TRBJ1-2,-,TRBD1,TRBV7-3,CASSFKAGQGFGYTF,TGTGCCAGCAGCTTCAAGGCGGGACAGGGATTCGGCTACACCTTC
TRBJ2-5,many,-,TRBV10-3,CAIADRETQYF,TGTGCCATAGCGGACCGGGAGACCCAGTACTTC
TRBJ2-2,many,-,TRBV2,CASRDRARDRELFF,TGTGCCAGCAGGGACCGGGCTAGGGACCGGGAGCTGTTTTTT
TRBJ2-7,many,TRBD2,TRBV20-1,CSRSRPGGYEQYF,TGCAGTCGGAGCCGTCCGGGAGGCTACGAGCAGTACTTC
TRBJ2-1,few,TRBD1,TRBV11-2,CASSWRRQGAWNEQFF,TGTGCCAGCAGCTGGAGGAGACAGGGGGCATGGAATGAGCAGTTCTTC
TRBJ1-5,many,-,TRBV20-1,CRPGHGNQPQHF,TGCAGGCCCGGACACGGCAATCAGCCCCAGCATTTT
TRBJ2-3,once,TRBD2,TRBV6-1,CASSRLAGTTDTQYF,TGTGCCAGCAGCAGACTAGCGGGAACAACAGATACGCAGTATTTT
TRBJ2-2,-,-,TRBV6-1,CASRSLGPRGTGELFF,TGTGCCAGCAGATCCTTGGGGCCCCGAGGAACCGGGGAGCTGTTTTTT
TRBJ2-5,few,TRBD2,TRBV12-3/TRBV12-4,CASSPPSSGAQETQYF,TGTGCCAGCAGCCCGCCCAGTAGCGGGGCCCAAGAGACCCAGTACTTC
TRBJ1-6,-,-,TRBV7-3,CASSLTGNLNSPLHF,TGTGCCAGCAGCTTAACAGGGAACCTTAATTCACCCCTCCACTTT
TRBJ1-5,-,-,TRBV4-1,CASSQDERVPRPQHF,TGCGCCAGCAGCCAAGATGAAAGAGTCCCACGGCCCCAGCATTTT
TRBJ1-6,few,-,TRBV14,CASSQGGSNSPLHF,TGTGCCAGCAGCCAAGGCGGTTCTAATTCACCCCTCCACTTT
TRBJ1-2,many,-,TRBV6-1,CASSRGRGRANYGYTF,TGTGCCAGCAGTCGGGGGCGCGGGCGGGCGAACTATGGCTACACCTTC
TRBJ2-7,-,TRBD1,TRBV6-5,CASSYEDRLYEQHF,TGTGCCAGCAGTTACGAGGACAGGCTCTACGAGCAGCACTTC
TRBJ2-7,many,TRBD1,TRBV12-3/TRBV12-4,CASTLGTGFYEQYF,TGTGCCAGCACTCTCGGGACAGGGTTCTACGAGCAGTACTTC
TRBJ2-7,many,TRBD1,TRBV11-1,CASSADRDTYEQYF,TGTGCCAGCAGCGCGGACAGGGATACCTACGAGCAGTACTTC
TRBJ2-2,-,-,TRBV2,CASRGFPGELFF,TGTGCCAGCAGGGGCTTCCCCGGGGAGCTGTTTTTT
TRBJ2-5,few,TRBD1,TRBV13,CASSSWDRGQETQYF,TGTGCCAGCAGCTCCTGGGACAGGGGCCAAGAGACCCAGTACTTC
TRBJ1-2,many,-,TRBV12-3/TRBV12-4,CASSATGRSYGYTF,TGTGCCAGCAGTGCGACAGGAAGATCCTATGGCTACACCTTC
TRBJ2-2,few,-,TRBV11-2,CASSSWTANTGELFF,TGTGCCAGCAGCTCGTGGACAGCGAACACCGGGGAGCTGTTTTTT
TRBJ2-7,few,TRBD2,TRBV27,CASSPTWTSRAYEQYF,TGTGCCAGCAGTCCAACCTGGACTAGCAGAGCCTACGAGCAGTACTTC
TRBJ1-2,many,-,TRBV20-1,CSAAREGGYGYTF,TGCAGTGCTGCCCGGGAGGGTGGCTATGGCTACACCTTC
TRBJ2-7,many,-,TRBV20-1,CSASKLLYEQYF,TGCAGTGCTAGTAAGCTCCTATACGAGCAGTACTTC
TRBJ2-5,few,-,TRBV5-1,CASSFVGGQETQYF,TGCGCCAGCAGCTTTGTGGGAGGTCAAGAGACCCAGTACTTC
TRBJ2-2,few,TRBD2,TRBV10-1,CASSGDGGGTGELFF,TGCGCCAGCAGCGGAGACGGGGGGGGTACCGGGGAGCTGTTTTTT
TRBJ2-5,few,-,TRBV10-3,CAVRGTQETQYF,TGTGCCGTTCGAGGAACACAAGAGACCCAGTACTTC
TRBJ1-5,many,-,TRBV6-1,CASSRGPNQPQHF,TGTGCCAGCAGTCGGGGACCAAATCAGCCCCAGCATTTT
TRBJ2-7,-,-,TRBV29-1,CSTLRAGSYEQYF,TGCAGCACCCTCCGGGCAGGATCCTACGAGCAGTACTTC
TRBJ2-2,-,TRBD2,TRBV5-1,CASSYRPGLAGVEGGELFF,TGCGCCAGCAGCTACAGACCGGGACTAGCGGGAGTAGAAGGCGGGGAGCTGTTTTTT
TRBJ1-4,-,-,TRBV11-2,CASSSGTRKLFF,TGTGCCAGCAGCTCCGGGACCAGGAAACTGTTTTTT
TRBJ2-6,few,TRBD1,TRBV6-4,CATLRDRAISGANVLTF,TGTGCCACTCTCCGGGACAGGGCGATCTCTGGGGCCAACGTCCTGACTTTC
TRBJ1-4,many,-,TRBV7-8,CASSPPGQSNEKLFF,TGTGCCAGCAGCCCCCCAGGGCAATCTAATGAAAAACTGTTTTTT
TRBJ1-2,few,-,TRBV5-6,CASSLGRTNYGYTF,TGTGCCAGCAGCTTGGGACGGACAAACTATGGCTACACCTTC
TRBJ2-1,many,TRBD2,TRBV7-3,CASSSPVAGGGSYNEQFF,TGTGCCAGCAGCTCCCCCGTAGCGGGAGGGGGATCCTACAATGAGCAGTTCTTC
TRBJ2-6,few,TRBD1,TRBV7-3,CASSLTGAYSGANVLTF,TGTGCCAGCAGCTTGACAGGGGCCTACTCTGGGGCCAACGTCCTGACTTTC
TRBJ2-7,-,-,TRBV6-1,CASSEVPAGAYEQYF,TGTGCCAGCAGTGAAGTTCCTGCAGGGGCCTACGAGCAGTACTTC
TRBJ2-1,-,-,TRBV6-5,CASSLGGAYNEQFF,TGTGCCAGCAGTTTAGGAGGGGCCTACAATGAGCAGTTCTTC